This is a list of T cell receptor beta chains from one sample in a study of Ad26.COV2.S vaccination and SARS-CoV-2 variants. The assay was immunoSEQ multiplex PCR, and TCRdb's table has in-frame clones only and misses some. The data contain 300,000 to 500,000 clones, about 85% of them seen just once; the ten biggest clones take up 3.5%. Sequences were derived from peripheral blood, sampled in a trial of Ad26.COV2.S vaccine versus placebo. Receptor source: a person between 18 and 65 years old who received the Ad26.COV2.S COVID-19 vaccine or a placebo. The CDR3 runs from the conserved cysteine through the conserved F or W. The order of the fields is V gene, D gene, clone size, J gene, CDR3 DNA, CDR3 protein. D genes are given only for firm matches. Size tells how often a clone was seen (once, few, many) or the class of an expanded clone, and some rows leave it out.

v_gene: TRBV7-7
d_gene: TRBD1
abundance: .
j_gene: TRBJ2-2
CDR3nt: TGTGCTAGCAGCTTAGGGACAGGGGAAAACACCGGGGAGCTGTTTTTT
CDR3aa: CASSLGTGENTGELFF

v_gene: TRBV30
d_gene: .
abundance: .
j_gene: TRBJ1-6
CDR3nt: TGTGCCTGGGGCGAAGGGGTATTGGGTTCACCCCTCCACTTT
CDR3aa: CAWGEGVLGSPLHF

v_gene: TRBV5-1
d_gene: .
abundance: .
j_gene: TRBJ2-3
CDR3nt: TGCGCCAGCACCGATCGGGGGACCCTCACAGATACGCAGTATTTT
CDR3aa: CASTDRGTLTDTQYF

v_gene: TRBV6-2/TRBV6-3
d_gene: .
abundance: .
j_gene: TRBJ2-7
CDR3nt: TGTGCCAGCAGTTACGAGTGGTCCCACGAGCAGTACTTC
CDR3aa: CASSYEWSHEQYF

v_gene: TRBV7-9
d_gene: .
abundance: .
j_gene: TRBJ1-3
CDR3nt: TGTGCCAGCAGCTCCCCAACAGGATTACGGCCTGGAAACACCATATATTTT
CDR3aa: CASSSPTGLRPGNTIYF

v_gene: TRBV4-3
d_gene: .
abundance: .
j_gene: TRBJ1-1
CDR3nt: TGCGCCAGCAGCCAGGGACTTCGGAACACTGAAGCTTTCTTT
CDR3aa: CASSQGLRNTEAFF

v_gene: TRBV6-5
d_gene: TRBD1
abundance: .
j_gene: TRBJ1-5
CDR3nt: TGTGCCAGCAGTTCAGGGGGCTCCAATCAGCCCCAGCATTTT
CDR3aa: CASSSGGSNQPQHF

v_gene: TRBV12-3/TRBV12-4
d_gene: .
abundance: .
j_gene: TRBJ1-2
CDR3nt: TGTGCCAGCAGTTCCGGACTCCGGGAAGGCTACACCTTC
CDR3aa: CASSSGLREGYTF

v_gene: TRBV2
d_gene: TRBD2
abundance: .
j_gene: TRBJ2-7
CDR3nt: TGTGCCAGCCAAGCGGGGGGAACCGAGCAGTACTTC
CDR3aa: CASQAGGTEQYF

v_gene: TRBV6-5
d_gene: .
abundance: .
j_gene: TRBJ1-2
CDR3nt: TGTGCCAGCAGTTACTCCGGGGGGGGGATATACTATGGCTACACCTTC
CDR3aa: CASSYSGGGIYYGYTF

v_gene: TRBV19
d_gene: .
abundance: once
j_gene: TRBJ2-3
CDR3nt: TGTGCCAGTAGTGGCGGACTGCCTGATGGGACAGATACGCAGTATTTT
CDR3aa: CASSGGLPDGTDTQYF

v_gene: TRBV6-1
d_gene: .
abundance: .
j_gene: TRBJ1-1
CDR3nt: TGTGCCAGCAGTGTCCCGGCGGCCAGCCGGCCTTTCACTGAAGCTTTCTTT
CDR3aa: CASSVPAASRPFTEAFF

v_gene: TRBV27
d_gene: .
abundance: .
j_gene: TRBJ2-1
CDR3nt: TGTGCCAGCAGTTTAGGGTACAATGAGCAGTTCTTC
CDR3aa: CASSLGYNEQFF

v_gene: TRBV4-1
d_gene: TRBD2
abundance: .
j_gene: TRBJ2-3
CDR3nt: TGCGCCAGCAGCCAAGGAGGGCTAGCGGGGTCCACAGATACGCAGTATTTT
CDR3aa: CASSQGGLAGSTDTQYF

v_gene: TRBV3-1/TRBV3-2
d_gene: TRBD1
abundance: few
j_gene: TRBJ1-6
CDR3nt: TGTGCCAGCAGCCCAAGAGATAACAGGGGGCGTCTAAGATCACCCCTCCACTTT
CDR3aa: CASSPRDNRGRLRSPLHF

v_gene: TRBV10-3
d_gene: .
abundance: .
j_gene: TRBJ2-2
CDR3nt: TGTGCCATCAGTGAGCCCGGTAGGGAGAACACCGGGGAGCTGTTTTTT
CDR3aa: CAISEPGRENTGELFF

v_gene: TRBV20-1
d_gene: .
abundance: .
j_gene: TRBJ1-1
CDR3nt: TGCAGTGCTAGTGGGGATTCCATGAACACTGAAGCTTTCTTT
CDR3aa: CSASGDSMNTEAFF

v_gene: TRBV5-4
d_gene: .
abundance: .
j_gene: TRBJ2-7
CDR3nt: TGTGCCAGCAGCTTGGATCAGGGAGGGCAGTACTTC
CDR3aa: CASSLDQGGQYF

v_gene: TRBV9
d_gene: .
abundance: .
j_gene: TRBJ2-2
CDR3nt: TGTGCCAGCAGCGCCGTGGACGACACCGGGGAGCTGTTTTTT
CDR3aa: CASSAVDDTGELFF

v_gene: TRBV20-1
d_gene: .
abundance: .
j_gene: TRBJ1-3
CDR3nt: TGCAGTGCTCGTGACAGGCACCGGCCGGGAAACACCATATATTTT
CDR3aa: CSARDRHRPGNTIYF

v_gene: TRBV19
d_gene: TRBD1
abundance: .
j_gene: TRBJ1-5
CDR3nt: TGTGCCAGTAGCAACAGGGGTGGGAGCAATCAGCCCCAGCATTTT
CDR3aa: CASSNRGGSNQPQHF

v_gene: TRBV28
d_gene: .
abundance: .
j_gene: TRBJ2-1
CDR3nt: TGTGCCAGCAGTTCCCCGAGGATCCCCTTAGATAATGAGCAGTTCTTC
CDR3aa: CASSSPRIPLDNEQFF

v_gene: TRBV27
d_gene: .
abundance: .
j_gene: TRBJ2-2
CDR3nt: TGTGCCAGCAGTTTATCAACGGCGTGGAGCGACACCGGGGAGCTGTTTTTT
CDR3aa: CASSLSTAWSDTGELFF

v_gene: TRBV5-1
d_gene: .
abundance: .
j_gene: TRBJ1-1
CDR3nt: TGCGCCAGCAGCTTTGGGGGGCAGGGGTTTACTGAAGCTTTCTTT
CDR3aa: CASSFGGQGFTEAFF

v_gene: TRBV7-9
d_gene: TRBD1
abundance: few
j_gene: TRBJ1-4
CDR3nt: TGTGCCAGCAGCGTACTGACAGGGGCGACTAATGAAAAACTGTTTTTT
CDR3aa: CASSVLTGATNEKLFF

v_gene: TRBV11-2
d_gene: TRBD2
abundance: .
j_gene: TRBJ2-1
CDR3nt: TGTGCCAGCAGCACAGTAGCGGGGGCCTACAATGAGCAGTTCTTC
CDR3aa: CASSTVAGAYNEQFF

v_gene: TRBV5-6
d_gene: .
abundance: .
j_gene: TRBJ1-3
CDR3nt: TGTGCCAGCAGCTTGATTCGTACCTCTGGAAACACCATATATTTT
CDR3aa: CASSLIRTSGNTIYF

v_gene: TRBV6-5
d_gene: .
abundance: .
j_gene: TRBJ1-2
CDR3nt: TGTGCCAGCAGGGGGGGGAATTACGGCTATGGCTACACCTTC
CDR3aa: CASRGGNYGYGYTF

v_gene: TRBV5-4
d_gene: TRBD1
abundance: .
j_gene: TRBJ2-1
CDR3nt: TGTGCCAGCAGCGCCGGGACAGCCTCCTACAATGAGCAGTTCTTC
CDR3aa: CASSAGTASYNEQFF

v_gene: TRBV6-5
d_gene: .
abundance: .
j_gene: TRBJ1-2
CDR3nt: TGTGCCAGCCGAGGGGGCTATGGCTACACCTTC
CDR3aa: CASRGGYGYTF

v_gene: TRBV18
d_gene: .
abundance: .
j_gene: TRBJ1-2
CDR3nt: TGTGCCAGCTCACCACCCTCCAGGGATGGCTACACCTTC
CDR3aa: CASSPPSRDGYTF

v_gene: TRBV2
d_gene: .
abundance: .
j_gene: TRBJ2-7
CDR3nt: TGTGCCAGTCAGGAGCATTCGAGCTCCTACGAGCAGTACTTC
CDR3aa: CASQEHSSSYEQYF

v_gene: TRBV6-5
d_gene: .
abundance: .
j_gene: TRBJ2-1
CDR3nt: TGTGCCAGCAGCACCCCAACGGGGGAGCAGTTCTTC
CDR3aa: CASSTPTGEQFF

v_gene: TRBV5-1
d_gene: .
abundance: .
j_gene: TRBJ2-7
CDR3nt: TGCGCCAGCAGCTTGGCCCCATACAACGAGCAGTACTTC
CDR3aa: CASSLAPYNEQYF

v_gene: TRBV5-4
d_gene: .
abundance: .
j_gene: TRBJ2-5
CDR3nt: TGTGCCAGCAGCCGCCAGGTCGGGCGGGAAGAGACCCAGTACTTC
CDR3aa: CASSRQVGREETQYF

v_gene: TRBV6-2/TRBV6-3
d_gene: TRBD1
abundance: .
j_gene: TRBJ2-4
CDR3nt: TGTGCCAGCAGTCCCTTCGGACAGGGAAACATTCAGTACTTC
CDR3aa: CASSPFGQGNIQYF

v_gene: TRBV11-2
d_gene: TRBD2
abundance: .
j_gene: TRBJ2-1
CDR3nt: TGTGCCAGCAGCCATTTCGATGCGGGGGGGCGTCATGAGCAGTTCTTC
CDR3aa: CASSHFDAGGRHEQFF

v_gene: TRBV28
d_gene: .
abundance: .
j_gene: TRBJ2-3
CDR3nt: TGTGCCAGCAGTTTACAGACCACAGATACGCAGTATTTT
CDR3aa: CASSLQTTDTQYF

v_gene: TRBV19
d_gene: .
abundance: .
j_gene: TRBJ1-5
CDR3nt: TGTGCCAGTAGTATCGCGGCGTCGCAGCCCCAGCATTTT
CDR3aa: CASSIAASQPQHF

v_gene: TRBV9
d_gene: TRBD1
abundance: .
j_gene: TRBJ2-2
CDR3nt: TGTGCCAGCAGCGTAGGGGGACAGGTGAACACCGGGGAGCTGTTTTTT
CDR3aa: CASSVGGQVNTGELFF

v_gene: TRBV3-1/TRBV3-2
d_gene: .
abundance: .
j_gene: TRBJ2-3
CDR3nt: TGTGCCAGCAGTCTGGGTGCCACAGATACGCAGTATTTT
CDR3aa: CASSLGATDTQYF

v_gene: TRBV19
d_gene: .
abundance: .
j_gene: TRBJ1-6
CDR3nt: TGTGCCAGTAGTCCACAGGTTTCAAGCTCCTATAATTCACCCCTCCACTTT
CDR3aa: CASSPQVSSSYNSPLHF

v_gene: TRBV7-2
d_gene: TRBD2
abundance: once
j_gene: TRBJ2-7
CDR3nt: TGTGCCAGCAGCTCTCCCTCGGGGGGGACCTACGAGCAGTACTTC
CDR3aa: CASSSPSGGTYEQYF

v_gene: TRBV2
d_gene: .
abundance: few
j_gene: TRBJ1-6
CDR3nt: TGTGCCAGCAGCAGGGACCTAAATTCACCCCTCCACTTT
CDR3aa: CASSRDLNSPLHF

v_gene: TRBV27
d_gene: TRBD1
abundance: .
j_gene: TRBJ2-7
CDR3nt: TGTGCCAGCAGGAGGGGGCAATACTACGAGCAGTACTTC
CDR3aa: CASRRGQYYEQYF

v_gene: TRBV9
d_gene: .
abundance: .
j_gene: TRBJ2-5
CDR3nt: TGTGCCAGCAGCGTAGGAAGAACGGAGACCCAGTACTTC
CDR3aa: CASSVGRTETQYF

v_gene: TRBV25-1
d_gene: TRBD1
abundance: .
j_gene: TRBJ1-4
CDR3nt: TGTGCCAGCAGGGGGACAGTTTCAACTAATGAAAAACTGTTTTTT
CDR3aa: CASRGTVSTNEKLFF

v_gene: TRBV7-9
d_gene: .
abundance: .
j_gene: TRBJ1-4
CDR3nt: TGTGCCAGCAGCGTAGCCCCAAACAGACTCGCAACTAATGAAAAACTGTTTTTT
CDR3aa: CASSVAPNRLATNEKLFF

v_gene: TRBV20-1
d_gene: .
abundance: .
j_gene: TRBJ1-5
CDR3nt: TGCAGTGCTAGTTCCTCCGAGGGCAGGCAGCCCCAGCATTTT
CDR3aa: CSASSSEGRQPQHF

v_gene: TRBV6-5
d_gene: TRBD1
abundance: .
j_gene: TRBJ1-2
CDR3nt: TGTGCCACCTCGAGACAGGGGGTCTATGGCTACACCTTC
CDR3aa: CATSRQGVYGYTF

v_gene: TRBV11-1
d_gene: .
abundance: .
j_gene: TRBJ1-1
CDR3nt: TGTGCCAGCAGCTTTCTAGTAGAAACTGAAGCTTTCTTT
CDR3aa: CASSFLVETEAFF

v_gene: TRBV30
d_gene: .
abundance: .
j_gene: TRBJ1-2
CDR3nt: TGTGCCTGGAACCAGGGGCAGGGCTATGGCTACACCTTC
CDR3aa: CAWNQGQGYGYTF